This TCR beta chain was identified during a study of beta chain features in type 1 diabetes. Every participating donor gave one draw, a heparinised blood sample averaging roughly 100 mL. As for this clone: Its antigen is undetermined.

Study-level points and caveats: Significant though moderate, a shortening of TCRB CDR3s appeared in all four CD4+ subsets of Type 1 diabetes patients.

Expressed TCRB transcripts were sequenced because the isolated RNA had all been reverse transcribed beforehand. Profiling relied on immunoSEQ multiplex PCR, and the TCRdb table lists in-frame clones only, not all of them. The sample shows hundreds of thousands of clones, less than 15% of them seen only once. This TCR came from a man in his thirties or forties in good health. Sequenced input: central memory CD4+ T cells from blood.

This CDR3 is CASSKPGQGSYNSPLHF. CDR3 coding DNA: TGCGCCAGCAGCAAACCGGGACAGGGGTCCTATAATTCACCCCTCCACTTT. The genes are TRBV10-2 and TRBJ1-6, with 10 bases fitting TRBD1. The V segment lost 6 bases and the J segment 1 base; nucleotides outside the gene matches: 6. The CDR3 is 17 residues long. Per the germline V gene, CDR1 is WSHSY and CDR2 is SAAADI.